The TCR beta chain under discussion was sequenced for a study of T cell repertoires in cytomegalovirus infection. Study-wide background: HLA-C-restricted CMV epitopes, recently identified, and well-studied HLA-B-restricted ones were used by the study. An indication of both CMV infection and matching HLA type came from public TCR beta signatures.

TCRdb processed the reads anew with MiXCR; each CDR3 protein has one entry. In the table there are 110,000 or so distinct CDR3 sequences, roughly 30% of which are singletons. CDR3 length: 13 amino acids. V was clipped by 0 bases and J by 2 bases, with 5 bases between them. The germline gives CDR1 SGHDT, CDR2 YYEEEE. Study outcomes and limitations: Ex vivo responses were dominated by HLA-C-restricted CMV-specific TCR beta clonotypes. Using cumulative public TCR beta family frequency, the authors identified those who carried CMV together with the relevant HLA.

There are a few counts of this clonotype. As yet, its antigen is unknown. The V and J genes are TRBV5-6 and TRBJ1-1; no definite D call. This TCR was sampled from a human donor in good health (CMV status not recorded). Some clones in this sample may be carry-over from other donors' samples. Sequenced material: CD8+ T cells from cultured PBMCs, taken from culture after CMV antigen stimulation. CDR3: CASSLDVNTEAFF. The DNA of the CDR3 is TGTGCCAGCAGCTTGGACGTTAACACTGAAGCTTTCTTT.